A selection of T cell receptor beta chains follows, all from one sample in a study of blood T cell repertoires in COVID-19. Libraries were prepared by immunoSEQ multiplex PCR; TCRdb keeps only in-frame clonotypes and omits some of them. The sample has 250,000 to 350,000 clones, 80% to 90% seen once. The sample taken for sequencing was PBMCs or T cells enriched from blood (not recorded which). These receptors were obtained from a woman aged 25-40 years who had recovered from COVID-19. The conserved cysteine and the conserved F or W are not part of the CDR3 here.

j_gene: TRBJ1-6
v_gene: TRBV2
CDR3aa: ASREDRGTYNSPLH

j_gene: TRBJ1-4
v_gene: TRBV5-1
CDR3aa: ASSLSSTNEKLF

j_gene: TRBJ2-3
v_gene: TRBV2
CDR3aa: ASSVGLPGRDTQY

j_gene: TRBJ2-7
v_gene: TRBV7-9
CDR3aa: ASSSLPSSYEQY

j_gene: TRBJ2-1
v_gene: TRBV28
CDR3aa: ASSIQSAPNEQF

j_gene: TRBJ1-2
v_gene: TRBV28
CDR3aa: ASSGGIGPNYGYT

j_gene: TRBJ2-5
v_gene: TRBV11-2
CDR3aa: ASSHGRPGFQETQY

j_gene: TRBJ1-4
v_gene: TRBV27
CDR3aa: ASSLIQGRTNEKLF

j_gene: TRBJ2-2
v_gene: TRBV6-5
CDR3aa: ASGRASNTGELF

j_gene: TRBJ2-2
v_gene: TRBV7-9
CDR3aa: ASKQGANTGELF

j_gene: TRBJ1-1
v_gene: TRBV5-1
CDR3aa: ASSREGGWNTEAF

j_gene: TRBJ2-3
v_gene: TRBV24-1
CDR3aa: ATSDRTDTQY

j_gene: TRBJ2-7
v_gene: TRBV25-1
CDR3aa: ASSAPGGTEAYEQY

j_gene: TRBJ1-5
v_gene: TRBV7-9
CDR3aa: ASSTTGAFRPQH

j_gene: TRBJ2-5
v_gene: TRBV18
CDR3aa: ASSPPGQVETQY

j_gene: TRBJ2-1
v_gene: TRBV7-8
CDR3aa: ASSLDAGGSYNEQF

j_gene: TRBJ1-4
v_gene: TRBV5-1
CDR3aa: ASSSDPGQKNEKLF

j_gene: TRBJ2-7
v_gene: TRBV18
CDR3aa: ASSPDRLYEQY

j_gene: TRBJ1-1
v_gene: TRBV7-9
CDR3aa: ASSLRQGFTDTEAF

j_gene: TRBJ2-1
v_gene: TRBV10-2
CDR3aa: ASGTSGGVNEQF

j_gene: TRBJ1-1
v_gene: TRBV24-1
CDR3aa: ATRGKGGGSNTEAF

j_gene: TRBJ2-7
v_gene: TRBV7-2
CDR3aa: ASSFRAGSSTAYEQY

j_gene: TRBJ1-2
v_gene: TRBV30
CDR3aa: AWSVGWASNYGYT

j_gene: TRBJ1-4
v_gene: TRBV7-8
CDR3aa: ASSLGAQNREKLF

j_gene: TRBJ2-3
v_gene: TRBV7-8
CDR3aa: ASSYLTGFAGGPGTITDTQY

j_gene: TRBJ2-1
v_gene: TRBV6-5
CDR3aa: ASRDWSTINEQF

j_gene: TRBJ1-2
v_gene: TRBV18
CDR3aa: ASSRDRFGTGVYGYT

j_gene: TRBJ2-7
v_gene: TRBV5-1
CDR3aa: ASSLGQGVDEQY

j_gene: TRBJ2-3
v_gene: TRBV25-1
CDR3aa: ASSASGTGGADTQY

j_gene: TRBJ1-2
v_gene: TRBV9
CDR3aa: ASSLRQGDSYGYT

j_gene: TRBJ2-1
v_gene: TRBV28
CDR3aa: ASSLFGQLYNEQF

j_gene: TRBJ1-6
v_gene: TRBV13
CDR3aa: ASIQAGDTRLTGRSPLH

j_gene: TRBJ1-2
v_gene: TRBV27
CDR3aa: ASSPGEGSNYGYT

j_gene: TRBJ2-6
v_gene: TRBV19
CDR3aa: ASSITPGGAGRSSGANVLT